These 16 T cell receptor beta chains were sequenced from one sample in a study of low-dose radiotherapy and immunotherapy resistance in tumors. Alpha and beta chains were covered, as first-strand cDNA relied on TRAV- and TRBV-specific primers. The PCR that amplified TCRs ran for 20 cycles, relying on a constant-region primer and a V-primer adapter. Each CDR3 protein is one row after TCRdb ran MiXCR on the reads. The table shows 15,000 to 20,000 distinct CDR3 sequences, with 74% occurring only once. The receptors stem from a human donor with advanced metastatic prostate, ovarian, gallbladder or colorectal cancer (not recorded which). This table probably holds off-target reads from a library built for another chain.

The chain couples TRBV28 to TRBJ2-1, with 8 bases aligning to TRBD2. The germline V gene encodes CDR1 MDHEN and CDR2 SYDVKM. CDR3 length: 14 amino acids. J lost 9 bases, V lost 10 bases, and 14 bases had no gene match. The CDR3 loop reads CAISGGALVGEQFF. CDR3 DNA sequence: TGTGCCATCTCCGGGGGGGCCTTGGTAGGTGAGCAGTTCTTC.

This clonotype was counted between two and nine times. This chain joins TRBV7-8 and TRBJ1-1, with TRBD1 as a possible D gene (6 bases). This CDR3 comprises 14 residues. Germline-derived CDR1 and CDR2 are SGHVS and FQNEAQ. V was shortened by 8 bases and J by 3 bases, with 16 bases between the two germline ends. The CDR3 protein is CASFVGGHDTEAFF. Written as DNA, the CDR3 is TGTGCCAGCTTCGTCGGGGGACACGACACTGAAGCTTTCTTT.

This clonotype came up a few times. The chain carries TRBV12-3 or TRBV12-4 and TRBJ1-5, with D unclear. Deletions cut 5 bases from V and 0 bases from J, with 11 bases between. The CDR3 is 15 residues long. CDR3 nucleotide sequence: TGTGCCAGCAGTAGGCAAAGTATTAGCAATCAGCCCCAGCATTTT. Residues: CASSRQSISNQPQHF.

This clonotype was detected only a few times. The CDR3 nucleotides read TGTGCCAGCATGGAGGCAGGGGATGAAAAACTGTTTTTT. Encoded protein: CASMEAGDEKLFF. This chain joins TRBV27 and TRBJ1-4; tentative D call: TRBD1 (6 bases). V was pared by 7 bases and J by 6 bases, with 12 bases between. The CDR3 contains 13 residues. Germline V CDR1 and CDR2: MNHEY, SMNVEV (reference sequence).

This clonotype was detected once. The chain carries TRBV19 and TRBJ1-2; 9 nucleotides match TRBD1. This CDR3 comprises 15 residues. V gave up 4 bases and J gave up 1 base; unmatched junction bases: 4. In germline, CDR1 is LNHDA, CDR2 SQIVND (reference sequence). The CDR3 here is CASSTDRGSNYGYTF. CDR3 DNA sequence: TGTGCCAGTAGTACCGACAGGGGGAGTAACTATGGCTACACCTTC.

This clonotype has more than one count but fewer than ten. The rearrangement uses TRBV7-8 and TRBJ1-6; TRBD1 might be the D (5 bases). V dropped 5 bases and J dropped 0 bases, with 20 bases sitting between them. Germline CDR1 and CDR2: SGHVS and FQNEAQ. The CDR3 totals 19 residues. The CDR3 DNA sequence: TGTGCCAGCAGCCCATTCGGGGGGACTGGGAGCTCCTATAATTCACCCCTCCACTTT. This codes for CASSPFGGTGSSYNSPLHF.

The chain uses TRBV29-1 and TRBJ2-3, with D maybe TRBD1 (6 bases). The CDR3 consists of 13 residues. Germline CDR1 reads SQVTM; CDR2 reads ANQGSEA. Written as DNA, the CDR3 is TGCACCGCCGGACAGCTCTCGGGAGATACGCAGTATTTT. The encoded protein is CTAGQLSGDTQYF.

The chain employs TRBV24-1 and TRBJ2-2, with D unresolved. The length of the CDR3 is 13 residues. Germline-derived CDR1 and CDR2 are KGHDR and SFDVKD. V was trimmed by 8 bases and J by 6 bases, leaving 12 bases between them. For the CDR3, the DNA is TGTGCCACCACTAATGCCCCTTCCGGGGAGCTGTTTTTT. Amino acids: CATTNAPSGELFF.

V gene TRBV5-1 combines with J gene TRBJ1-4, with 7 bases that match TRBD1. There are 14 residues in the CDR3. Germline V gives CDR1 SGHRS, CDR2 YFSETQ. Trimming removed 3 bases from V and 5 bases from J; junction bases left unmatched: 4. CDR3 sequence: CASSYQGQNEKLFF. The CDR3 DNA reads TGCGCCAGCAGCTACCAGGGACAGAATGAAAAACTGTTTTTT.

The rearrangement links TRBV14 to TRBJ2-5; TRBD1 is a possible D gene (6 bases). CDR3 length equals 12 residues. V lost 6 bases and J 5 bases, leaving 10 bases between the germline ends. CDR1 SGHDN and CDR2 FVKESK come from the germline V gene. CDR3 in amino acids: CASRTGYETQYF. As DNA, the CDR3 is TGTGCCAGCAGAACAGGGTACGAGACCCAGTACTTC.

CDR3 protein: CASSPYFTGATGNEKLFF. For the CDR3, the DNA is TGTGCCAGCAGTCCATACTTTACAGGGGCGACGGGTAATGAAAAACTGTTTTTT. V usage is TRBV4-2 and J usage is TRBJ1-4, with 7 positions matching TRBD1. From germline, CDR1 is LGHNA and CDR2 YNFKEQ. Germline trimming cut 6 bases from V and 4 bases from J; bases unmatched to any gene: 17. The CDR3 extends over 18 amino acids.

The V call is TRBV4-3, the J call TRBJ2-1, with 14 positions matching TRBD2. Germline loops: CDR1 LGHNA, CDR2 YSLEER. V was pared by 5 bases and J by 10 bases, with 10 bases of the junction left unmatched. The CDR3 length is 16 residues. CDR3 amino acids: CASSLQTSGRAWEQFF. The DNA for the CDR3 is TGCGCCAGCAGCTTGCAGACTAGCGGGAGGGCCTGGGAGCAGTTCTTC.

The genes are TRBV5-1 and TRBJ1-1, with 8 bases fitting TRBD1. V shed 4 bases, J shed 4 bases, and the junction held 6 bases outside the gene matches. The V gene's germline CDR1 is SGHRS and CDR2 YFSETQ. This CDR3 is 14 amino acids long. The CDR3 DNA sequence: TGCGCCAGCAGCAGGGGACAGGTCGGCACTGAAGCTTTCTTT. Amino acids: CASSRGQVGTEAFF.

The V and J genes are TRBV6-2 or TRBV6-3 and TRBJ1-1, with D unresolved. This CDR3 has 14 residues. Germline V gene lookup returns CDR1 MNHEY and CDR2 SVGEGT. V dropped 5 bases and J dropped 0 bases, with 10 bases sitting between them. CDR3 sequence reads: CASSIGFMNTEAFF. CDR3 DNA sequence: TGTGCCAGCAGTATAGGGTTCATGAACACTGAAGCTTTCTTT.

This clonotype showed up just a few times. V usage is TRBV4-1 and J usage is TRBJ2-5; TRBD2 matches 8 bases. There are 19 residues in the CDR3. V shed 0 bases and J 2 bases; nucleotides not matched to a gene: 14. The germline V gene has CDR1 MGHRA and CDR2 YSYEKL. CDR3 residues: CASSQDPPSASGPQETQYF. As DNA, the CDR3 is TGCGCCAGCAGCCAAGATCCTCCTTCCGCTAGCGGGCCACAAGAGACCCAGTACTTC.

The chain employs TRBV28 and TRBJ2-7; D is unresolved. The CDR3 length is 14 residues. CDR1 is MDHEN, CDR2 SYDVKM, per germline. Trimming took 1 base from V and 4 from J, leaving 11 bases between them. The CDR3, as DNA: TGTGCCAGCAGTTTATTGGTGAGGAGTTACGAGCAGTACTTC. Its translation: CASSLLVRSYEQYF. The entire variable domain, with the rest obtained from reference TRBV28 and TRBJ2-7, is as follows: DVKVTQSSRYLVKRTGEKVFLECVQDMDHENMFWYRQDPGLGLRLIYFSYDVKMKEKGDIPEGYSVSREKKERFSLILESASTNQTSMYLCASSLLVRSYEQYFGPGTRLTVT.